The 13 T cell receptor beta chains given below trace back to one sample, sequenced in a study of T-cell reconstitution after alpha-beta-depleted transplantation in children. Preparation of the TCRbeta library was carried out with unique molecular identifiers. In TCRdb, the PCR reads were re-called with MiXCR into one record per CDR3 protein. The sample includes about 610,000 distinct CDR3 sequences, about 11% seen only once; the top ten take less than 5%. Sequenced here: PBMCs from the stem cell graft donor, sampled from the stem cell graft. These receptors were taken from a human donor who donated a stem cell graft to a child with acute myeloid leukemia.

The sample holds many counts of this clonotype. The chain has TRBV20-1 and TRBJ2-1, with 13 bases matching TRBD2. Germline CDR1 reads DFQATT; CDR2 reads SNEGSKA (reference sequence). Trimming removed 0 bases from V and 6 bases from J; junction bases left unmatched: 2. CDR3 length: 15 amino acids. The CDR3 loop is CSARDRTSGSNEQFF. The CDR3 DNA reads as TGCAGTGCTAGAGATCGGACTAGCGGGAGCAATGAGCAGTTCTTC.

Ten or more counts support this clonotype. The chain employs TRBV18 and TRBJ1-1, with D unresolved. Germline CDR1 KGHSH, CDR2 LQKENI. There are 14 residues in the CDR3. Trimming pared 6 bases from V and 3 bases from J, leaving 14 bases between. CDR3 in DNA: TGTGCCAGCTCCTTAGTGGGCGCGGACACTGAAGCTTTCTTT. Translated: CASSLVGADTEAFF. Filled out from reference TRBV18 and TRBJ1-1, the complete variable domain reads NAGVMQNPRHLVRRRGQEARLRCSPMKGHSHVYWYRQLPEEGLKFMVYLQKENIIDESGMPKERFSAEFPKEGPSILRIQQVVRGDSAAYFCASSLVGADTEAFFGQGTRLTVV.

This clonotype has a handful of counts. The rearrangement links TRBV9 to TRBJ2-3; 8 bases fit TRBD1. J gave up 1 base and V 2 bases, and 6 bases lay outside the gene matches. The CDR3 consists of 16 residues. Germline CDR1 reads SGDLS; CDR2 reads YYNGEE. In DNA form, the CDR3 reads TGTGCCAGCAGCGTCGGGTCGACAGGGGGCACAGATACGCAGTATTTT. Translating it yields CASSVGSTGGTDTQYF.

This sequence joins TRBV6-1 and TRBJ2-5, with D possibly called TRBD1 or TRBD2 (6 bases each). Trimming removed 4 bases from V and 2 bases from J, with 23 bases in between. Germline values: CDR1 MNHNS, CDR2 SASEGT. This CDR3 is built from 18 residues. CDR3 coding DNA: TGTGCCAGCAGTGGGGGGGAATTACAGGGATTTCATCAAGAGACCCAGTACTTC. Protein sequence: CASSGGELQGFHQETQYF.

The CDR3 nucleotides are TGTGCCAGCAGCCAAGAAGAGCAAGAGACCCAGTACTTC. Residues: CASSQEEQETQYF. This rearrangement joins TRBV11-3 to TRBJ2-5; D gene uncertain. Germline V gene data show CDR1 as SGHNT and CDR2 as YENEEA. The CDR3 spans 13 residues. Trimming removed 5 bases from V and 2 bases from J, with 9 bases in between. Looking up the rest from reference TRBV11-3 and TRBJ2-5 gives the full variable domain: EAGVVQSPRYKIIEKKQPVAFWCNPISGHNTLYWYLQNLGQGPELLIRYENEEAVDDSQLPKDRFSAERLKGVDSTLKIQPAELGDSAVYLCASSQEEQETQYFGPGTRLLVL.

The chain employs TRBV14 and TRBJ1-5; D might be TRBD1 (5 bases). Germline assignment: CDR1 SGHDN and CDR2 FVKESK. Between the trimmed V and J ends, which lost 7 bases and 0 bases, there was a span of 16 bases. This CDR3 has 16 residues. The CDR3 protein is CASNDPGLNSNQPQHF. CDR3 DNA: TGTGCCAGCAACGACCCGGGACTTAATAGCAATCAGCCCCAGCATTTT.

This chain joins TRBV7-2 and TRBJ2-7, with unresolved D. From germline, CDR1 is SGHTA and CDR2 FQGNSA. This CDR3 has 13 residues. V lost 4 bases and J lost 5, with 12 bases in between. The CDR3 bases are TGTGCCAGCAGCTACCTCCCGGAGAACGAGCAGTACTTC. Translated, it gives CASSYLPENEQYF.

V and J are TRBV14 and TRBJ1-1, with 7 bases identical to TRBD1. The CDR3 covers 15 residues. Trimming at V came to 3 bases and at J to 1 base, leaving 5 bases not matched to a gene. In germline, CDR1 is SGHDN, CDR2 FVKESK. The CDR3 DNA reads TGTGCCAGCAGCCAGAGACAGGGTAAGAACACTGAAGCTTTCTTT. It translates to CASSQRQGKNTEAFF. Supplemented by reference TRBV14 and TRBJ1-1, the full variable domain reads EAGVTQFPSHSVIEKGQTVTLRCDPISGHDNLYWYRRVMGKEIKFLLHFVKESKQDESGMPNNRFLAERTGGTYSTLKVQPAELEDSGVYFCASSQRQGKNTEAFFGQGTRLTVV.

This clonotype was detected many times. The genes are TRBV24-1 and TRBJ2-1; D is unresolved. CDR1 is KGHDR, CDR2 SFDVKD, per germline. V was clipped by 5 bases and J by 4 bases, with 17 bases between them. This CDR3 has 16 amino acids. CDR3 protein: CATSVADLTRYNEQFF. The CDR3 DNA sequence: TGTGCCACCAGTGTGGCGGATCTAACCAGGTACAATGAGCAGTTCTTC.

This clonotype occurred many times. This sequence joins TRBV29-1 and TRBJ2-1; TRBD1 aligns across 7 bases. J lost 9 bases, V lost 6 bases, and 14 bases had no gene match. CDR3 length: 14 amino acids. Germline loops: CDR1 SQVTM, CDR2 ANQGSEA. The CDR3 nucleotides are TGCAGCGTAAAAAGTAGGGGGCTTACGGGTGAGCAGTTCTTC. It yields the protein CSVKSRGLTGEQFF.

The V call is TRBV29-1, the J call TRBJ2-3; 12 bases are shared with TRBD2. Per the germline V gene, CDR1 is SQVTM and CDR2 is ANQGSEA. The V gene end was trimmed by 4 bases and the J gene end by 4 bases; junction bases not matched to a gene: 9. The CDR3 spans 16 residues. The CDR3 nucleotides read TGCAGCGTTGGGCGACTAGCGGGAGTAAGGGCAGATACGCAGTATTTT. Its protein product is CSVGRLAGVRADTQYF.

This clonotype was seen more than once but under ten times. The rearrangement joins TRBV4-3 to TRBJ1-2; D is unresolved. Germline CDR1 LGHNA, CDR2 YSLEER. V was pared by 0 bases and J by 2 bases, with 19 bases between. The length of the CDR3 is 18 residues. The CDR3 DNA reads as TGCGCCAGCAGCCAAGATCTCGCCGGCCAAGGGTTCAACTATGGCTACACCTTC. Its protein is CASSQDLAGQGFNYGYTF.

This clonotype was recorded many times. The V call is TRBV20-1, the J call TRBJ1-1; a weak D match, TRBD1 (5 bases). V lost 3 bases and J lost 4, with 15 bases in between. This CDR3 has 14 residues. Looked up from germline, CDR1 is DFQATT and CDR2 is SNEGSKA (reference sequence). CDR3 in DNA: TGCAGTGCTAGGGGGGGGACCCTCAGCACTGAAGCTTTCTTT. It is translated as CSARGGTLSTEAFF.